The sequence of this T cell receptor (beta chain) was determined in a study of blood T cell repertoires in COVID-19. Study summary: Material from acute and convalescent COVID-19 was sourced from the United States, Italy and Spain. T cells, B-cell-depleted T cells, or PBMCs supplied cDNA or gDNA.

Authors' analysis steps: Amplified reference gene primers provided the basis for estimating nucleated cell counts. Using immunoSEQ multiplex PCR, the repertoire was profiled, and TCRdb retains in-frame clones only, with some absent. That table furnishes V, J and clone size, whereas the DNA furnished D and trimming. This table holds roughly 54,000 clones, more than 90% found once. Germline V gene sequence: CDR1 SGHRS, CDR2 YFSETQ. The CDR3 is 14 residues long. The V and J ends lost 0 bases and 7 bases respectively, with 11 bases between them. This clonotype was sampled from a middle-aged man with acute or convalescent COVID-19. The chain employs TRBV5-1 and TRBJ2-1; tentatively, D is TRBD1 (6 bases). The sample consisted of peripheral blood. The CDR3, as DNA: TGCGCCAGCAGCTTGGTTTCCCAGGGGAATGAGCAGTTCTTC. It yields the protein CASSLVSQGNEQFF.